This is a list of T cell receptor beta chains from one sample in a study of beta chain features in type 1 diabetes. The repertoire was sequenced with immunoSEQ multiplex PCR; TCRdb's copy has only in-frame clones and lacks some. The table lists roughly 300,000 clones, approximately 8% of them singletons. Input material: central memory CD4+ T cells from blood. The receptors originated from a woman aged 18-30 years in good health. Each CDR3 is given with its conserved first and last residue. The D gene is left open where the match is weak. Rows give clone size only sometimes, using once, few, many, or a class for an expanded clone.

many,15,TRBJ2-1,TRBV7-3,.,CASAEDSSAYNEQFF,TGTGCCAGCGCCGAGGACTCGTCCGCCTACAATGAGCAGTTCTTC
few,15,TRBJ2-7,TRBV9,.,CASHAYVDGSYEQYF,TGTGCCAGCCACGCCTATGTGGACGGGAGCTACGAGCAGTACTTC
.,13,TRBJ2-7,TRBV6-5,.,CASSYSWGDEQYF,TGTGCCAGCAGTTACTCCTGGGGAGACGAGCAGTACTTC
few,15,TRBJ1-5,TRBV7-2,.,CASSLYFQNNQPQHF,TGTGCCAGCAGCTTATACTTTCAGAACAATCAGCCCCAGCATTTT
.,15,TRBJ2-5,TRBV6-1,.,CASSESGRSQETQYF,TGTGCCAGCAGTGAATCGGGCAGGTCGCAAGAGACCCAGTACTTC
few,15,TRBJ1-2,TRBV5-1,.,CASSLGVINNYGYTF,TGCGCCAGCAGCTTGGGTGTCATTAATAACTATGGCTACACCTTC
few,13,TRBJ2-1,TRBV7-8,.,CASSDHRAGEQFF,TGTGCCAGCAGCGACCACAGGGCTGGTGAGCAGTTCTTC
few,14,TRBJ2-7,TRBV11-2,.,CASSFSEGSYEQYF,TGTGCCAGCAGCTTTTCTGAGGGATCCTACGAGCAGTACTTC
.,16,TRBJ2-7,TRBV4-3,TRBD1,CASSQAPGQGAYEQYF,TGCGCCAGCAGCCAAGCCCCGGGACAGGGGGCCTACGAGCAGTACTTC
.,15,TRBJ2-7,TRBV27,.,CASSSFLAGPYEQYF,TGTGCCAGCAGTTCGTTCCTGGCGGGACCTTACGAGCAGTACTTC
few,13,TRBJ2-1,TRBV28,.,CASRRGGPNEQFF,TGTGCCAGCAGGAGGGGTGGACCCAATGAGCAGTTCTTC